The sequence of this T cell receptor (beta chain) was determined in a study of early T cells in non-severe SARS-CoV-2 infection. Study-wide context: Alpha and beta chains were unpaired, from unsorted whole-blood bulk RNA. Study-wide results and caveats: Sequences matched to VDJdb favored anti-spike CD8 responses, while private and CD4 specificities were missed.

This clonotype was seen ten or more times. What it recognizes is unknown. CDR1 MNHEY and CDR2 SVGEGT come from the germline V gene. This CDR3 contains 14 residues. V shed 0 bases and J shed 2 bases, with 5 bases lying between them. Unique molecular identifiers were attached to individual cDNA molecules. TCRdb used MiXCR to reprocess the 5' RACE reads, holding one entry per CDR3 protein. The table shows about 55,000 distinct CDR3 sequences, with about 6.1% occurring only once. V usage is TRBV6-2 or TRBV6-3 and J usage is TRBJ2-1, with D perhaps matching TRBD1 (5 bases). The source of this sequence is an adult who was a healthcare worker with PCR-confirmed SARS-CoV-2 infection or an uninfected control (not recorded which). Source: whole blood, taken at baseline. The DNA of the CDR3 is TGTGCCAGCAGTTACTCAGGGGCCTACAATGAGCAGTTCTTC. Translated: CASSYSGAYNEQFF.